This T cell receptor (beta chain) derives from a study of shared clonotypes between healthy human individuals. Study-level findings and limits: All-four-donor shared clonotypes had higher generation probabilities than non-shared clonotypes did.

CD45RO-negative CD8 cells positively selected for CCR7 made up the naive population, which excluded terminally differentiated effector memory CD45RA+ cells. Every one of the donors was a Caucasian adult that lived in Nashville, Tennessee. Germline CDR1 is SNHLY and CDR2 is FYNNEI. J was trimmed by 7 bases and V by 6 bases; bases with no gene match: 15. CDR3 length: 16 amino acids. Around 30,000 T cell genomes (approximately 180 ng DNA) went into each sorted-subset replicate. Produced via immunoSEQ multiplex PCR; TCRdb's table is partial and in-frame only. Altogether some 2,100,000 clones are present, roughly 91% being singletons, with the ten largest covering more than 1.5%. This clone was detected once. Its matching antigen is unknown.

What was sequenced was naive CD8+ T cells from PBMCs. This TCR was recovered from a young man in good health. Some clones in this sample may be carry-over from other donors' samples. The gene calls are TRBV2 and TRBJ1-1, with TRBD1 matching over 9 bases. In nucleotides, the CDR3 is TGTGCCAGCAGCACATTGGACAGGGGAGGCAGCCGTGAAGCTTTCTTT. Its protein product is CASSTLDRGGSREAFF.